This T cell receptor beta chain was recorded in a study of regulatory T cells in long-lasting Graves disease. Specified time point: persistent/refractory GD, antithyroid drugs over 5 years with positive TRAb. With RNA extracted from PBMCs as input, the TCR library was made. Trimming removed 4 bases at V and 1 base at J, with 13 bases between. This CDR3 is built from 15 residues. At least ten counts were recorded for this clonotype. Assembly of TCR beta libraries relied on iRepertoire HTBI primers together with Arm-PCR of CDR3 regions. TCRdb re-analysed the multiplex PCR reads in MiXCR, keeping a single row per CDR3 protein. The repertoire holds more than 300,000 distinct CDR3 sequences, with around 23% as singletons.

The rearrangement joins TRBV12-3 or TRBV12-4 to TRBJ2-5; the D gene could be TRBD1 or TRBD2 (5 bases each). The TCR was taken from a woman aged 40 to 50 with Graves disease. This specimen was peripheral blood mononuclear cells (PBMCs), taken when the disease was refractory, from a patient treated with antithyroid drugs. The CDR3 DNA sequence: TGTGCCAGCAGTTCGTCTTGGGGGATCCAAGAGACCCAGTACTTC. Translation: CASSSSWGIQETQYF.